The clone carrying this TCR beta chain was counted ten times or more. Some clones are missing from TCRdb's copy, which holds only in-frame ones; the method was immunoSEQ multiplex PCR. The data contain 40,000 to 55,000 clones, roughly 90% of them singletons. The sample is drawn from a study of blood T cell repertoires in COVID-19. This CDR3 contains 15 residues. Germline CDR1 and CDR2: WSHSY and SAAADI. Trimming pared 6 bases from V and 2 bases from J, leaving 17 bases between. The chain is built from TRBV10-2 and TRBJ2-7; tentative D call: TRBD1 (6 bases). The sequencing sample was made of peripheral blood. The source of this sequence is a human donor in a cohort sampled during active COVID-19. CDR3 loop: CASRVGGPGAYEQYF. The CDR3 DNA reads TGCGCCAGCAGGGTTGGGGGCCCCGGGGCCTACGAGCAGTACTTC.